The 20 T cell receptor beta chains reported below all come from one sample, sequenced in a study of blood T cell repertoires in COVID-19. Clones were sequenced by immunoSEQ multiplex PCR, and TCRdb holds only the in-frame ones, with some missing. The sample records hundreds of thousands of clones, about 88% being singletons. Sequences were obtained from peripheral blood. The receptors here all came from a man between 18 and 29 years old with COVID-19, enrolled during active disease.

The chain has TRBV5-1 and TRBJ2-1; TRBD2 agrees at 7 bases. After removal of 1 base from V and 8 bases from J, the junction contained 9 bases not matched to a gene. This CDR3 spans 15 amino acids. CDR1 SGHRS and CDR2 YFSETQ come from the germline V gene. This CDR3 reads CASSLKRGDLDEQFF. In DNA form, the CDR3 reads TGCGCCAGCAGCTTGAAGCGGGGTGATCTCGATGAGCAGTTCTTC. The entire variable domain, with the rest obtained from reference TRBV5-1 and TRBJ2-1, is as follows: KAGVTQTPRYLIKTRGQQVTLSCSPISGHRSVSWYQQTPGQGLQFLFEYFSETQRNKGNFPGRFSGRQFSNSRSEMNVSTLELGDSALYLCASSLKRGDLDEQFFGPGTRLTVL.

The gene calls are TRBV2 and TRBJ2-1; 9 positions match TRBD2. Per the germline V gene, CDR1 is SNHLY and CDR2 is FYNNEI. The CDR3 length is 18 residues. J gave up 7 bases and V 2 bases, and 15 bases lay outside the gene matches. CDR3 in amino acids: CASSERGTSSSSRNEQFF. The CDR3 nucleotides are TGTGCCAGCAGTGAAAGGGGGACTAGCTCCTCATCTAGGAATGAGCAGTTCTTC. The whole variable domain, filled in from reference TRBV2 and TRBJ2-1, reads EPEVTQTPSHQVTQMGQEVILRCVPISNHLYFYWYRQILGQKVEFLVSFYNNEISEKSEIFDDQFSVERPDGSNFTLKIRSTKLEDSAMYFCASSERGTSSSSRNEQFFGPGTRLTVL.

The chain joins TRBV6-1 to TRBJ1-5; tentative D call: TRBD1 (5 bases). This CDR3 spans 16 amino acids. Deletions cut 0 bases from V and 5 bases from J, with 14 bases between. Germline lookup yields CDR1 MNHNS and CDR2 SASEGT. CDR3 coding DNA: TGTGCCAGCAGTGAAGCGCTTAGGGGATTGTATCAGCCCCAGCATTTT. It encodes CASSEALRGLYQPQHF.

The J gene is TRBJ1-1, the V gene TRBV11-3, with a weak D call TRBD1 (5 bases). From germline, CDR1 is SGHNT and CDR2 YENEEA. Trimming left V 1 base short and J 1 base short, with 16 bases between. The CDR3 is 17 residues long. In DNA form, the CDR3 reads TGTGCCAGCAGCTTAGCTCGGATGGGGGAGGCGAACACTGAAGCTTTCTTT. Residues: CASSLARMGEANTEAFF. Full variable domain (outside the CDR3, taken from reference TRBV11-3 and TRBJ1-1): EAGVVQSPRYKIIEKKQPVAFWCNPISGHNTLYWYLQNLGQGPELLIRYENEEAVDDSQLPKDRFSAERLKGVDSTLKIQPAELGDSAVYLCASSLARMGEANTEAFFGQGTRLTVV.

The sample holds one count of this clone. The chain links TRBV5-1 to TRBJ2-7; 10 positions match TRBD1. CDR1 is SGHRS and CDR2 is YFSETQ in the germline V gene. J gave up 3 bases and V 3 bases, and 6 bases lay outside the gene matches. The CDR3 length is 15 residues. The CDR3: CASSSGTGVGYEQYF. In DNA, the CDR3 is TGCGCCAGCAGCTCCGGGACAGGGGTAGGCTACGAGCAGTACTTC.

The rearrangement uses TRBV5-1 and TRBJ1-5, with D possibly being TRBD1 (6 bases). The CDR3 runs 14 residues. With 4 bases removed from V and 2 bases from J, the gap between germline ends came to 10 bases. Germline CDR1 SGHRS, CDR2 YFSETQ. The CDR3 loop is CASSAQGGNQPQHF. In nucleotides, the CDR3 is TGCGCCAGCAGCGCACAGGGAGGCAATCAGCCCCAGCATTTT.

This clone was seen a single time. The gene calls are TRBV5-5 and TRBJ2-5; TRBD1 agrees at 7 bases. Germline loops: CDR1 SGHKS, CDR2 YYEKEE (reference sequence). This CDR3 region has 14 residues. V gave up 1 base and J gave up 3 bases; unmatched junction bases: 3. The CDR3 nucleotides read TGTGCCAGCAGCTTGTTGACAGGGAAAGAGACCCAGTACTTC. The encoded protein is CASSLLTGKETQYF.

This rearrangement joins TRBV30 to TRBJ1-3; no reliable D call. The V gene lost 8 bases and the J gene lost 1 base, with 18 bases spanning the gap. This CDR3 region has 15 residues. Germline CDR1 GTSNPN, CDR2 SVGIG (reference sequence). In nucleotides, the CDR3 is TGTGCCGCCACGGCCGGAGCGGGATCTGGAAACACCATATATTTT. Amino acid sequence: CAATAGAGSGNTIYF.

The rearrangement joins TRBV4-1 to TRBJ2-3; perhaps TRBD2 as D (6 bases). The germline V and J ends were trimmed by 3 bases and 0 bases, with 10 bases remaining between them. Germline lookup yields CDR1 MGHRA and CDR2 YSYEKL. This CDR3 comprises 15 residues. The CDR3 reads CASSHFRGSTDTQYF. The DNA for the CDR3 is TGCGCCAGCAGCCATTTTCGGGGGAGCACAGATACGCAGTATTTT.

The chain recombines TRBV18 with TRBJ2-2, with 8 bases that match TRBD2. The length of the CDR3 is 16 residues. The germline gives CDR1 KGHSH, CDR2 LQKENI. The J segment lost 3 bases and the V segment lost 2 bases, leaving 5 bases of the junction unmatched. The DNA of the CDR3 is TGTGCCAGCTCACCAGGACTAGCTGGATACACCGGGGAGCTGTTTTTT. As protein: CASSPGLAGYTGELFF.

The table lists this clone with a count of one. The rearrangement links TRBV2 to TRBJ2-7; 9 bases map to TRBD1. Germline lookup yields CDR1 SNHLY and CDR2 FYNNEI. The CDR3 consists of 14 residues. The trim removed 6 bases at V and 2 bases at J, leaving 5 bases unmatched. CDR3 sequence: CASSPGQGTYEQYF. The CDR3 DNA sequence: TGTGCCAGCAGCCCGGGACAGGGTACCTACGAGCAGTACTTC.

J is TRBJ2-1 and V is TRBV15; weak D call: TRBD2 (6 bases). CDR1 and CDR2 (germline): LNHNV, YYDKDF (reference sequence). CDR3 length equals 13 residues. Trimming left V 7 bases short and J 1 base short, with 8 bases between. The CDR3 reads CATKAGSYNEQFF. DNA of the CDR3: TGTGCCACCAAGGCGGGATCCTACAATGAGCAGTTCTTC.

A single count supports this clone. V gene TRBV21-1 combines with J gene TRBJ1-5; the D call of TRBD1 is as the table states it, not checked on the DNA. TRBV21-1 has pseudogene status. The CDR3 contains 15 residues. The CDR3 protein is CASSIGQGIGQPQHF. The CDR3 DNA sequence: TGTGCCAGCAGCATTGGACAGGGGATAGGGCAGCCCCAGCATTTT.

This clone was seen more than once but under ten times. The rearrangement links TRBV4-2 to TRBJ1-5; tentative D call: TRBD1 (6 bases). This CDR3 has 15 residues. CDR1 and CDR2 (germline): LGHNA, YNFKEQ. V lost 0 bases and J lost 5, with 11 bases in between. The CDR3 DNA sequence: TGTGCCAGCAGCCAAGAGCCAGGGGTTCATCAGCCCCAGCATTTT. This encodes CASSQEPGVHQPQHF.

The chain employs TRBV2 and TRBJ1-4, with D uncertain. Germline V gene lookup returns CDR1 SNHLY and CDR2 FYNNEI. The length of the CDR3 is 16 residues. Trimming shortened V by 0 bases and J by 0 bases, and 8 bases separated the two germline ends. The CDR3 region has the DNA TGTGCCAGCAGTGAAGCGCAGGCGACAACTAATGAAAAACTGTTTTTT. Translation gives CASSEAQATTNEKLFF.

The DNA for the CDR3 is TGCGCCAGCAGCCAAGATAGCGGGAGGCCAGATACGCAGTATTTT. Translated, it gives CASSQDSGRPDTQYF. V and J are TRBV4-1 and TRBJ2-3, with 10 bases fitting TRBD2. V was pared by 0 bases and J by 4 bases, with 1 base of the junction left unmatched. The CDR3 is 15 residues long. Germline lookup yields CDR1 MGHRA and CDR2 YSYEKL.

V gene TRBV25-1 combines with J gene TRBJ1-2; D may be TRBD1 (6 bases). V was cut by 6 bases and J by 6 bases, with 14 bases left in between. The CDR3 is 13 amino acids. CDR1 and CDR2 from the germline V gene are MGHDK and SYGVNS. CDR3 coding DNA: TGTGCCAGCAGGGAACAGGGCTTCGATGGCTACACCTTC. Protein sequence: CASREQGFDGYTF.

The chain recombines TRBV15 with TRBJ2-5; 7 bases align to TRBD2. The germline V gene encodes CDR1 LNHNV and CDR2 YYDKDF (reference sequence). The CDR3 length is 15 residues. V dropped 0 bases and J dropped 1; count of bases not matched to a gene: 2. CDR3 sequence (DNA): TGTGCCACCAGCAGAGATTCTAGCGGCCAAGAGACCCAGTACTTC. Protein sequence: CATSRDSSGQETQYF.

The J gene is TRBJ1-3, the V gene TRBV5-1; D is undetermined. Trimming removed 4 bases from V and 1 base from J, with 9 bases in between. The CDR3 sequence is 14 residues long. The germline CDR1 and CDR2 sequences are SGHRS and YFSETQ. CDR3 region: CASSEGDSGNTIYF. In DNA, the CDR3 is TGCGCCAGCAGCGAGGGCGATTCTGGAAACACCATATATTTT.

The CDR3 region is CASSPHPAGNTEAFF. CDR3 sequence (DNA): TGCGCCAGCAGCCCCCACCCCGCGGGGAACACTGAAGCTTTCTTT. The chain links TRBV4-1 to TRBJ1-1, with D unclear. V shed 4 bases and J shed 1 base, with 13 bases lying between them. The length of the CDR3 is 15 residues. Germline CDR1 reads MGHRA; CDR2 reads YSYEKL.